This T cell receptor beta chain was captured in a study of graft-versus-host responses after intestinal transplantation. The wider study: Recipients received multivisceral, liver-intestinal, or isolated intestinal transplants. All recipients were given anti-thymocyte globulin induction, and tacrolimus and steroids were then administered for roughly 3 years. Notes on the study in general: Peak circulating GvH clone levels were associated with early post-transplant HvG declines. Analysis identified GvH clones in recipient marrow, with some appearing first in ileum or blood.

Regarding this clone: What it recognizes is unknown.

CDR1 is MNHNS, CDR2 SASEGT, per germline. V shed 4 bases and J 4 bases; nucleotides not matched to a gene: 8. CDR3 length: 16 residues. The protocol was immunoSEQ multiplex PCR, while the TCRdb copy is restricted to in-frame clones and leaves out a portion. The profile shows around 37,000 clones, over 80% of them singletons. The source is a human patient who received an intestinal transplant, so some T cells may come from the graft donor. The sequencing here drew on PBMCs, taken 1070 days after transplant. The genes are TRBV6-1 and TRBJ1-1; TRBD1 matches at 11 bases. The DNA for the CDR3 is TGTGCCAGCAGTGGCGGACAGGGGGCTGGCGGCACTGAAGCTTTCTTT. Its translation is CASSGGQGAGGTEAFF.